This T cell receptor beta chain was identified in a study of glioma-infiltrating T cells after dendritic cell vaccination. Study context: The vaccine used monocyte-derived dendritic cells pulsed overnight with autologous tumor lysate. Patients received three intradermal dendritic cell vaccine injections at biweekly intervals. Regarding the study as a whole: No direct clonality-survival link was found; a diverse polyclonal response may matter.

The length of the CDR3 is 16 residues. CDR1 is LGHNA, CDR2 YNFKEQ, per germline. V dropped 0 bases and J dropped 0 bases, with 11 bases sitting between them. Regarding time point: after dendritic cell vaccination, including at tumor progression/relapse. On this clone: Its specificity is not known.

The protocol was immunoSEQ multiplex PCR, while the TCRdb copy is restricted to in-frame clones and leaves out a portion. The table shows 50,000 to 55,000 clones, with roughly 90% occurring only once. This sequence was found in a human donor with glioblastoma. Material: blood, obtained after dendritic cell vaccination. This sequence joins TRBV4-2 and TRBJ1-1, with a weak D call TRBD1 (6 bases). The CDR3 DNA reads TGTGCCAGCAGCCAAGAGGCAGGACAGATGAACACTGAAGCTTTCTTT. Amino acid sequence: CASSQEAGQMNTEAFF.